The sequence of this T cell receptor (beta chain) was determined in a study of cytomegalovirus exposure and HLA in healthy donors. Concerning this clone: The antigen is unknown.

General study findings and limits: Usually a TCR sequence was rare, but some public TCRs were found in many donors. The tendency of first-cohort TCR clusters to co-occur in the 100 to 150 validation repertoires was identified by a subsequent analysis.

Trimming left V 5 bases short and J 1 base short, with 8 bases between. The germline V gene encodes CDR1 LNHDA and CDR2 SQIVND (reference sequence). This CDR3 has 13 residues. Measured with immunoSEQ multiplex PCR; TCRdb has only the in-frame clones, and not every one. The sample has 150,000 to 200,000 clones, roughly 89% seen once. The V gene is TRBV19, the J gene TRBJ1-1, with D possibly matching TRBD1 (5 bases). Sequenced sample: PBMCs. The receptor was isolated from a woman in her late teens or twenties in good health and CMV-seropositive. The CDR3 DNA follows: TGTGCCAGTAGTTGGGGGGAGAACACTGAAGCTTTCTTT. It codes for CASSWGENTEAFF.